This T cell receptor (beta chain) originates from a study of PD-1 blockade in classical Hodgkin lymphoma. Notes on the study in general: Some patients began nivolumab under 1 year after ASCT. These patients were excluded from later analyses.

Repertoires were generated with immunoSEQ multiplex PCR, while TCRdb's copy carries only in-frame clones and drops some. The sample yields over 25,000 clones, 85% to 90% seen once. With respect to this clone: The target antigen is unknown.

Germline CDR1 reads ENHRY; CDR2 reads SYGVKD. CDR3 length: 14 residues. Unmatched junction bases numbered 0, after V lost 4 bases and J lost 4 bases. There was relapse after autologous stem cell transplantation in every patient, and there was variation in brentuximab vedotin exposure. This chain uses TRBV10-3 with TRBJ2-2; 10 nucleotides align to TRBD1. This receptor was taken from a human donor with classical Hodgkin lymphoma. Source: peripheral blood mononuclear cells (PBMCs), taken at baseline. Here the CDR3 reads CAISGTGGTGELFF. The CDR3 DNA is TGTGCCATCAGTGGGACAGGGGGCACCGGGGAGCTGTTTTTT.